This is a list of T cell receptor beta chains from one sample in a study of a mutant IDH1 vaccine in newly diagnosed glioma. The table came from immunoSEQ multiplex PCR; TCRdb's copy has only in-frame clones and leaves some out. The sample contains about 98,000 clones, 80% to 90% of which appear only once. Sequenced material: PBMCs, taken from a glioma patient treated with radiotherapy, temozolomide or both. The receptors stem from a woman aged 45-65 years with glioma. The CDR3 runs from the conserved cysteine through the conserved F or W. Each record gives: J gene, D gene, V gene, clone size, CDR3 protein, CDR3 DNA. A D gene is named only where the DNA matches it firmly. Clone size appears in some rows only: once, few, many, or a class for an expanded clone.

J gene: TRBJ1-1; D gene: .; V gene: TRBV29-1; clone size: .; CDR3 protein: CSVPGPGRGMAEAFF; CDR3 DNA: TGCAGCGTCCCTGGTCCGGGACGGGGGATGGCTGAAGCTTTCTTT
J gene: TRBJ2-1; D gene: TRBD2; V gene: TRBV19; clone size: few; CDR3 protein: CASSKGTSGSRSFYNEQFF; CDR3 DNA: TGTGCCAGTAGTAAGGGGACTAGCGGGAGTAGGAGCTTCTACAATGAGCAGTTCTTC
J gene: TRBJ2-5; D gene: TRBD1; V gene: TRBV5-4; clone size: .; CDR3 protein: CASSSADRGWETQYF; CDR3 DNA: TGTGCCAGCAGTTCCGCTGACAGGGGGTGGGAGACCCAGTACTTC
J gene: TRBJ2-1; D gene: TRBD1; V gene: TRBV2; clone size: .; CDR3 protein: CASTGQENNEQFF; CDR3 DNA: TGTGCCAGCACGGGACAGGAAAACAATGAGCAGTTCTTC
J gene: TRBJ1-2; D gene: .; V gene: TRBV9; clone size: .; CDR3 protein: CASSAGRGDYGYTF; CDR3 DNA: TGTGCCAGCAGCGCCGGGAGGGGAGACTATGGCTACACCTTC
J gene: TRBJ1-1; D gene: TRBD1; V gene: TRBV6-5; clone size: .; CDR3 protein: CASSSRGSITEAFF; CDR3 DNA: TGTGCCAGCAGCTCCAGGGGGTCGATCACTGAAGCTTTCTTT
J gene: TRBJ1-1; D gene: TRBD1; V gene: TRBV28; clone size: .; CDR3 protein: CASSVPTGVNYMNTEAFF; CDR3 DNA: TGTGCCAGCAGTGTTCCGACAGGGGTCAACTACATGAACACTGAAGCTTTCTTT
J gene: TRBJ2-5; D gene: TRBD1; V gene: TRBV5-1; clone size: few; CDR3 protein: CASSFGDRGETQYF; CDR3 DNA: TGCGCCAGCAGCTTCGGGGACAGAGGGGAGACCCAGTACTTC
J gene: TRBJ1-2; D gene: .; V gene: TRBV6-5; clone size: .; CDR3 protein: CASSPRVNYGYTF; CDR3 DNA: TGTGCCAGCAGTCCTCGGGTTAACTATGGCTACACCTTC
J gene: TRBJ2-7; D gene: .; V gene: TRBV9; clone size: .; CDR3 protein: CASSVGFAGQGEQYF; CDR3 DNA: TGTGCCAGCAGCGTAGGTTTCGCAGGGCAGGGCGAGCAGTACTTC
J gene: TRBJ1-4; D gene: .; V gene: TRBV6-5; clone size: .; CDR3 protein: CASSPDREKLFF; CDR3 DNA: TGTGCCAGCAGCCCCGACAGGGAAAAACTGTTTTTT
J gene: TRBJ2-7; D gene: .; V gene: TRBV5-4; clone size: .; CDR3 protein: CASSLTGMGEQYF; CDR3 DNA: TGTGCCAGCAGCTTAACAGGGATGGGCGAGCAGTACTTC
J gene: TRBJ2-3; D gene: .; V gene: TRBV7-3; clone size: .; CDR3 protein: CASSPRTAAGDTQYF; CDR3 DNA: TGTGCCAGCAGTCCAAGGACAGCCGCCGGAGATACGCAGTATTTT
J gene: TRBJ1-2; D gene: .; V gene: TRBV28; clone size: .; CDR3 protein: CASRLSTGREVYGYTF; CDR3 DNA: TGTGCCAGCCGCCTATCTACGGGCAGGGAGGTTTATGGCTACACCTTC
J gene: TRBJ2-3; D gene: .; V gene: TRBV19; clone size: .; CDR3 protein: CATRTPLGDTQYF; CDR3 DNA: TGTGCCACCCGAACTCCTCTTGGGGATACGCAGTATTTT
J gene: TRBJ1-5; D gene: .; V gene: TRBV6-6; clone size: .; CDR3 protein: CASSYSLYQPQHF; CDR3 DNA: TGTGCCAGCAGTTACTCGTTGTATCAGCCCCAGCATTTT
J gene: TRBJ1-5; D gene: TRBD1; V gene: TRBV28; clone size: .; CDR3 protein: CATRGGNQPQHF; CDR3 DNA: TGTGCCACCAGGGGGGGCAATCAGCCCCAGCATTTT
J gene: TRBJ1-6; D gene: .; V gene: TRBV25-1; clone size: .; CDR3 protein: CASSPGGGSPLHF; CDR3 DNA: TGTGCCAGCAGTCCCGGCGGGGGTTCACCCCTCCACTTT
J gene: TRBJ1-2; D gene: TRBD1; V gene: TRBV5-4; clone size: .; CDR3 protein: CASSWDRYGYTF; CDR3 DNA: TGTGCCAGCAGCTGGGACAGATATGGCTACACCTTC
J gene: TRBJ2-2; D gene: .; V gene: TRBV6-7; clone size: .; CDR3 protein: CASSYSIPGPPNTGELFF; CDR3 DNA: TGTGCCAGCAGTTACTCGATTCCCGGGCCCCCGAACACCGGGGAGCTGTTTTTT
J gene: TRBJ1-5; D gene: .; V gene: TRBV19; clone size: .; CDR3 protein: CASRGGEGGQPQHF; CDR3 DNA: TGTGCCAGTAGGGGAGGGGAAGGGGGTCAGCCCCAGCATTTT
J gene: TRBJ1-2; D gene: TRBD1; V gene: TRBV30; clone size: .; CDR3 protein: CAWSVQGAQGYTF; CDR3 DNA: TGTGCCTGGAGTGTCCAGGGGGCGCAGGGCTACACCTTC
J gene: TRBJ2-7; D gene: .; V gene: TRBV29-1; clone size: .; CDR3 protein: CSVGVGRYEQYF; CDR3 DNA: TGCAGCGTTGGGGTAGGGCGCTACGAGCAGTACTTC
J gene: TRBJ2-7; D gene: .; V gene: TRBV6-6; clone size: .; CDR3 protein: CAIAVINRGGVEQYF; CDR3 DNA: TGTGCCATAGCAGTTATTAACAGGGGGGGAGTGGAGCAGTACTTC
J gene: TRBJ2-3; D gene: TRBD2; V gene: TRBV23-1; clone size: .; CDR3 protein: CASSRQGLAASTDTQYF; CDR3 DNA: TGCGCCAGCAGTCGCCAGGGACTAGCGGCTAGCACAGATACGCAGTATTTT
J gene: TRBJ2-1; D gene: .; V gene: TRBV7-9; clone size: .; CDR3 protein: CASSLRGLYEQFF; CDR3 DNA: TGTGCCAGCAGCTTACGGGGGTTGTATGAGCAGTTCTTC
J gene: TRBJ2-7; D gene: .; V gene: TRBV7-2; clone size: .; CDR3 protein: CASSWPGSYEQYF; CDR3 DNA: TGTGCCAGCAGCTGGCCGGGCTCCTACGAGCAGTACTTC
J gene: TRBJ1-1; D gene: .; V gene: TRBV6-5; clone size: .; CDR3 protein: CASRTQITEAFF; CDR3 DNA: TGTGCCAGCAGAACCCAAATCACTGAAGCTTTCTTT
J gene: TRBJ1-2; D gene: TRBD1; V gene: TRBV6-1; clone size: .; CDR3 protein: CASSETPDRVYGYTF; CDR3 DNA: TGTGCCAGCAGTGAAACGCCAGACAGGGTCTATGGCTACACCTTC
J gene: TRBJ2-3; D gene: .; V gene: TRBV9; clone size: once; CDR3 protein: CASSPTTERLDTQYF; CDR3 DNA: TGTGCCAGCAGCCCCACAACTGAAAGATTGGATACGCAGTATTTT
J gene: TRBJ1-5; D gene: .; V gene: TRBV5-1; clone size: .; CDR3 protein: CASSLDRDQPQHF; CDR3 DNA: TGCGCCAGCAGCTTGGATCGGGATCAGCCCCAGCATTTT
J gene: TRBJ2-1; D gene: TRBD1; V gene: TRBV10-2; clone size: .; CDR3 protein: CASSVTGESSYNEQFF; CDR3 DNA: TGCGCCAGCAGCGTCACAGGGGAGAGCTCCTACAATGAGCAGTTCTTC
J gene: TRBJ2-7; D gene: TRBD1; V gene: TRBV28; clone size: .; CDR3 protein: CATRQGSSYEQYF; CDR3 DNA: TGTGCCACCAGACAGGGGAGCTCCTACGAGCAGTACTTC
J gene: TRBJ2-1; D gene: TRBD2; V gene: TRBV7-8; clone size: .; CDR3 protein: CASSLGGLPYNEQFF; CDR3 DNA: TGTGCCAGCAGCTTAGGGGGACTACCCTACAATGAGCAGTTCTTC
J gene: TRBJ2-1; D gene: .; V gene: TRBV29-1; clone size: .; CDR3 protein: CSVDTGGFEQFF; CDR3 DNA: TGCAGCGTTGATACGGGGGGCTTTGAGCAGTTCTTC
J gene: TRBJ1-1; D gene: .; V gene: TRBV9; clone size: few; CDR3 protein: CASSAGDLNTEAFF; CDR3 DNA: TGTGCCAGCAGCGCGGGAGACCTGAACACTGAAGCTTTCTTT
J gene: TRBJ2-7; D gene: TRBD1; V gene: TRBV11-2; clone size: .; CDR3 protein: CASSSSGTGGNEQYF; CDR3 DNA: TGTGCCAGCAGCTCGTCCGGGACAGGGGGCAATGAGCAGTACTTC
J gene: TRBJ2-7; D gene: TRBD2; V gene: TRBV7-9; clone size: .; CDR3 protein: CASQPMGASGRSYEQYF; CDR3 DNA: TGTGCCAGCCAGCCGATGGGGGCTAGCGGGCGCTCCTACGAGCAGTACTTC